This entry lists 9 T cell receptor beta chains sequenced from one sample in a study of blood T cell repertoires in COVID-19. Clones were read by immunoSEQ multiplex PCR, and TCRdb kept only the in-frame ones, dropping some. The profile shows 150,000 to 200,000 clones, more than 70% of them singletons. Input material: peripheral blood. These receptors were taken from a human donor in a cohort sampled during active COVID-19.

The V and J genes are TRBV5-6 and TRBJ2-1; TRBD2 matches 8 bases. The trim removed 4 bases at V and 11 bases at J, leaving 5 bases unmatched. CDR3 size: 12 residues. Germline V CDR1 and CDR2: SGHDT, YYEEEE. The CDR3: CASSLSGAQQFF. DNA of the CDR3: TGTGCCAGCAGCCTTAGCGGGGCTCAGCAGTTCTTC. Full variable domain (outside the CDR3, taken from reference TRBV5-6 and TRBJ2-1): DAGVTQSPTHLIKTRGQQVTLRCSPKSGHDTVSWYQQALGQGPQFIFQYYEEEERQRGNFPDRFSGHQFPNYSSELNVNALLLGDSALYLCASSLSGAQQFFGPGTRLTVL.

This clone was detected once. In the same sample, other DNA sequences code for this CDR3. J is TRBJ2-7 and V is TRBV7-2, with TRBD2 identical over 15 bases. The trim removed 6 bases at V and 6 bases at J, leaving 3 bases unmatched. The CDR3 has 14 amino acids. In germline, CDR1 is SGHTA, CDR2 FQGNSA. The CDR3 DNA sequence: TGTGCCAGCAGTTTGGGACTAGCGGGAGGCGAGCAGTACTTC. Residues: CASSLGLAGGEQYF.

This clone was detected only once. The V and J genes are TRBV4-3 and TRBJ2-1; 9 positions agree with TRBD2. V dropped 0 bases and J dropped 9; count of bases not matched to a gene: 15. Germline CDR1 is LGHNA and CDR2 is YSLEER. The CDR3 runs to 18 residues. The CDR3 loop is CASSQDLLFTSGQFEQFF. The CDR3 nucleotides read TGCGCCAGCAGCCAAGATCTCCTTTTCACTAGCGGGCAGTTTGAGCAGTTCTTC.

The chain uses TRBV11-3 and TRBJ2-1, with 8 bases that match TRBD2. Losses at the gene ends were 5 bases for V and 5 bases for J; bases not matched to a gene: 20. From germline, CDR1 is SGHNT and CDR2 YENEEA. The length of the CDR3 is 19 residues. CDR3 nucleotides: TGTGCCAGCAGCCCAGCCGAGCGGGAGTGCCCCGACGCTAACAATGAGCAGTTCTTC. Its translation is CASSPAERECPDANNEQFF.

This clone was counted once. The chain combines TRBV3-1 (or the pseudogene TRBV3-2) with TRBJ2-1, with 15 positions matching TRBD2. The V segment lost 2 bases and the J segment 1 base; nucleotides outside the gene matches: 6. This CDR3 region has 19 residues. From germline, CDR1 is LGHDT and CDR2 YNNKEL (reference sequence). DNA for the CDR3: TGTGCCAGCAGCCAATGGACTAGCGGGGGGGTAAGGTCCTACAATGAGCAGTTCTTC. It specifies CASSQWTSGGVRSYNEQFF.

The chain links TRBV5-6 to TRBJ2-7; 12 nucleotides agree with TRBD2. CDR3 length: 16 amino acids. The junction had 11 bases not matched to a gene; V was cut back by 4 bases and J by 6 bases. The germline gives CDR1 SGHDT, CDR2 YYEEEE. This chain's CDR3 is CASSTGTSGWGGEQYF. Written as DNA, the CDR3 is TGTGCCAGCAGCACTGGGACTAGCGGGTGGGGAGGCGAGCAGTACTTC.

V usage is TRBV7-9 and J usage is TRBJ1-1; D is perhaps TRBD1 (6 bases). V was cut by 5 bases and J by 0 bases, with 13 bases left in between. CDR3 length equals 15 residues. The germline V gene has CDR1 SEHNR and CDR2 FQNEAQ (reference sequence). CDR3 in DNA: TGTGCCAGCAGCCCGTCGGGGGGCCTGAACACTGAAGCTTTCTTT. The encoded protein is CASSPSGGLNTEAFF. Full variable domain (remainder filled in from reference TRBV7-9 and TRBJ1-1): DTGVSQNPRHKITKRGQNVTFRCDPISEHNRLYWYRQTLGQGPEFLTYFQNEAQLEKSRLLSDRFSAERPKGSFSTLEIQRTEQGDSAMYLCASSPSGGLNTEAFFGQGTRLTVV.

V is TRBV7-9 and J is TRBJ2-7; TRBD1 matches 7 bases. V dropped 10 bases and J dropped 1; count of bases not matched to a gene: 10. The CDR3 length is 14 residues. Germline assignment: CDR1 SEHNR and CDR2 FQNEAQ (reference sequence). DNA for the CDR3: TGTGCCACACGCCGGGACAGAACGTCCTACGAGCAGTACTTC. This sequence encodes CATRRDRTSYEQYF.

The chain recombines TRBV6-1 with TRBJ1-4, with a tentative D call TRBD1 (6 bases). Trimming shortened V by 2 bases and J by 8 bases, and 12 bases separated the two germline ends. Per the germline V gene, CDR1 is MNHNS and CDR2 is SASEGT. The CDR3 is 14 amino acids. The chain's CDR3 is CASSEWAQGEKLFF. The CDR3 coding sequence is TGTGCCAGCAGTGAATGGGCGCAGGGGGAAAAACTGTTTTTT.